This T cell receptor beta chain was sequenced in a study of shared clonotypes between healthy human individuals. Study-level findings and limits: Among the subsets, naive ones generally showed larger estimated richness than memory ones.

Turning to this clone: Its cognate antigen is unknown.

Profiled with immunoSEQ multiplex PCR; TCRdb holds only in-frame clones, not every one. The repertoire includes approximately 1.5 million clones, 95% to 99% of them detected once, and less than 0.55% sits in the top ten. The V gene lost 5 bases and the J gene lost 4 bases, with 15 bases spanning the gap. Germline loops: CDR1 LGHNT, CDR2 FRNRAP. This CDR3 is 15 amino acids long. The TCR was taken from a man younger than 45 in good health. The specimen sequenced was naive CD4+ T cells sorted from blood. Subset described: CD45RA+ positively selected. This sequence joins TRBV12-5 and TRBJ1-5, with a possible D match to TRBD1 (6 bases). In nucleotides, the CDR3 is TGTGCTAGTGGTGCAGGGGATTCTCCAAATCAGCCCCAGCATTTT. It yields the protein CASGAGDSPNQPQHF.